One sample yielded the 5 T cell receptor beta chains listed below, sequenced in a study of breast tumors, draining lymph nodes, adjacent tissues. Using its own MiXCR run on the multiplex PCR reads, TCRdb lists one record per CDR3 protein. This sample carries about 150,000 distinct CDR3 sequences, 20% to 25% of them seen once, and the ten largest clones take roughly 2.8%. The lymph nodes were axillary draining lymph nodes from breast cancer patients. Material for sequencing was axillary lymph node tissue. The receptors shown here come from a female donor with breast cancer. Some clones in this sample may be carry-over from other donors' samples.

In regard to this clonotype: A much larger clone is a single base away; this may be a read error. This rearrangement joins TRBV5-1 to TRBJ2-7; 10 nucleotides match TRBD1. This CDR3 has 16 amino acids. Germline V lookup: CDR1 SGHRS, CDR2 YFSETQ. V gave up 2 bases and J gave up 4 bases; unmatched junction bases: 9. Written as DNA, the CDR3 is TGCGCCAGCAGCTTATCCGGGACAGGGGATGTTTACGAGCAGTACTTC. Translation: CASSLSGTGDVYEQYF.

The chain couples TRBV4-2 to TRBJ2-7, with 13 bases aligning to TRBD2. Per germline, CDR1 LGHNA and CDR2 YNFKEQ. The length of the CDR3 is 15 residues. Trimming took 4 bases from V and 7 from J; bases not matched to a gene: 7. The CDR3 DNA sequence: TGTGCCAGCAGCCCCGGGACTAGCGGGATGGGAGAGCAGTACTTC. Translation: CASSPGTSGMGEQYF.

As for this clonotype: This may be a read error: a much more frequent sequence differs by one nucleotide. Because it lacks the conserved phenylalanine or tryptophan at the end, this CDR3 is likely a read error. J is TRBJ2-7 and V is TRBV11-2; D is possibly TRBD1 (6 bases). The CDR3 is 15 residues long. Per germline, CDR1 SGHAT and CDR2 FQNNGV. Trimming took 1 base from V and 3 from J, leaving 13 bases between them. The CDR3 loop is CASSLGHGTSYEQYL. The CDR3 bases are TGTGCCAGCAGCTTAGGACACGGGACAAGCTACGAGCAGTACCTC.

Ten or more counts support this clonotype. DNA for the CDR3: TGCGCCAGCAGCTTGGGTAGGGGGCTCTCACCCCTCCACTTT. Its protein is CASSLGRGLSPLHF. The V gene is TRBV5-1, the J gene TRBJ1-6; 7 nucleotides align to TRBD1. The trim removed 0 bases at V and 10 bases at J, leaving 4 bases unmatched. The germline V gene has CDR1 SGHRS and CDR2 YFSETQ. The CDR3 sequence is 14 residues long.

Ten or more counts support this clonotype. The chain couples TRBV10-3 to TRBJ1-4; no clear D gene. There are 15 residues in the CDR3. The germline V gene encodes CDR1 ENHRY and CDR2 SYGVKD. Trimming took off 6 bases at V and 5 bases at J, with 16 bases between the two ends. This CDR3 reads CAISSRGTQNEKLFF. The CDR3 DNA follows: TGTGCCATCAGCAGCCGGGGAACCCAAAATGAAAAACTGTTTTTT.